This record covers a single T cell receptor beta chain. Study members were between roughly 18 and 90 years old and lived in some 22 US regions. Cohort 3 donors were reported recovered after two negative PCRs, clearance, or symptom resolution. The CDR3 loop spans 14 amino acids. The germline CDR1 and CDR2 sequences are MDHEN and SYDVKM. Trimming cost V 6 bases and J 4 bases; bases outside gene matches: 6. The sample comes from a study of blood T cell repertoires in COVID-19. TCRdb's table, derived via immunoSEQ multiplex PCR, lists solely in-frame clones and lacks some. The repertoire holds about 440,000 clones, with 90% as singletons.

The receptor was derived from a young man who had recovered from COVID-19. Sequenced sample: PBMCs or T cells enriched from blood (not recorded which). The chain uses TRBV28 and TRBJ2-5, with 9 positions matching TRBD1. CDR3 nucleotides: TGTGCCAGCAGGGGACAGGGTCCCGGAGAGACCCAGTACTTC. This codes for CASRGQGPGETQYF.